The clone carrying this TCR beta chain is classed as medium-sized. This specimen belongs to a study of OX40 agonist ivuxolimab in advanced cancers. The CDR3 covers 15 residues. Trimming cost V 5 bases and J 8 bases, with 21 bases left between them. CDR1 is SEHNR and CDR2 is FQNEAQ in the germline V gene (reference sequence). The table came from immunoSEQ multiplex PCR; TCRdb's copy has only in-frame clones and leaves some out. This table holds roughly 32,000 clones, roughly 90% found once. The rearrangement links TRBV7-9 to TRBJ1-2; the D is unclear. Sequenced here: CD4+ or CD8+ T cells sorted from blood, sampled in a trial of the OX40 agonist ivuxolimab. The receptor's source is an adult with an advanced solid tumor such as melanoma, head and neck, liver or kidney cancer. CDR3 amino acids: CASSTTGVLVGGYTF. The CDR3 region has the DNA TGTGCCAGCAGCACAACGGGTGTTTTAGTCGGGGGCTACACCTTC.